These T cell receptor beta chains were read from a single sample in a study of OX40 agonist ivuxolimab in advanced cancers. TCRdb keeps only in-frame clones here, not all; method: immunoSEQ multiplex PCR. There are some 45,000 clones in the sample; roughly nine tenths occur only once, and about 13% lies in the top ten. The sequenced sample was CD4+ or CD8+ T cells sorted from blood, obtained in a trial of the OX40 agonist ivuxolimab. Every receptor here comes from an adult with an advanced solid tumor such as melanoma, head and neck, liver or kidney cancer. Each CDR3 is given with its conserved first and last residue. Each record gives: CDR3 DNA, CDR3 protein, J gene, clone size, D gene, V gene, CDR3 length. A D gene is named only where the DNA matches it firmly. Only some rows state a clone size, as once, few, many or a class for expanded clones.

DNA: TGTGCCAGCAGTGAGGGGGAGCAGTACTTC; CDR3: CASSEGEQYF; J: TRBJ2-7; size: once; D: -; V: TRBV2; length: 10
DNA: TGTGCCAGCAGTCCACCTCTTAATAGGGGCTGGAAGACCCAGTACTTC; CDR3: CASSPPLNRGWKTQYF; J: TRBJ2-5; size: -; D: -; V: TRBV27; length: 16
DNA: TGTGCCAGCAGGACCGTTCTCGGCCTGGAGGCGGGGCGCACAGATACGCAGTATTTT; CDR3: CASRTVLGLEAGRTDTQYF; J: TRBJ2-3; size: -; D: -; V: TRBV2; length: 19
DNA: TGTGCCAGCAGCGACGCCATGAACACTGAAGCTTTCTTT; CDR3: CASSDAMNTEAFF; J: TRBJ1-1; size: -; D: -; V: TRBV9; length: 13
DNA: TGTGCCAGCAGTTTCCAATTGGGACTAGCGGGGGAGGGCTACGAGCAGTACTTC; CDR3: CASSFQLGLAGEGYEQYF; J: TRBJ2-7; size: once; D: TRBD2; V: TRBV28; length: 18
DNA: TGCGCCAGCAGCCAACGTAAGAGCGACGGGGAGCTGTTTTTT; CDR3: CASSQRKSDGELFF; J: TRBJ2-2; size: -; D: -; V: TRBV4-3; length: 14
DNA: TGTGCCACCAGCGGCCCGGGACAGGGGGCCGCCTACTATGGCTACACCTTC; CDR3: CATSGPGQGAAYYGYTF; J: TRBJ1-2; size: -; D: TRBD1; V: TRBV15; length: 17
DNA: TGTGCCAGCAGTACTAGTTCGGACACCGGGGAGCTGTTTTTT; CDR3: CASSTSSDTGELFF; J: TRBJ2-2; size: few; D: -; V: TRBV6-4; length: 14
DNA: TGTGCCAGCAGCGCGTTAGGGGAGCAGTTCTTC; CDR3: CASSALGEQFF; J: TRBJ2-1; size: -; D: -; V: TRBV9; length: 11
DNA: TGTGCCAGCAGTGATGGGGGTGTCCGCGAGCAGTACTTC; CDR3: CASSDGGVREQYF; J: TRBJ2-7; size: -; D: -; V: TRBV6-5; length: 13
DNA: TGTGCCAGCAGCCCATGGCCGGGTATGGACTATGGCTACACCTTC; CDR3: CASSPWPGMDYGYTF; J: TRBJ1-2; size: -; D: -; V: TRBV7-3; length: 15
DNA: TGTGCCAGCAGTAGACCCCCCGAGGGCTACAATGAGCAGTTCTTC; CDR3: CASSRPPEGYNEQFF; J: TRBJ2-1; size: -; D: -; V: TRBV28; length: 15
DNA: TGTGCCAGCAGGCCCGGGCCCCTCGGCGAGCAGTACTTC; CDR3: CASRPGPLGEQYF; J: TRBJ2-7; size: -; D: -; V: TRBV7-9; length: 13
DNA: TGCAGTGCAAAGAGGACTGAGCAGTTCTTC; CDR3: CSAKRTEQFF; J: TRBJ2-1; size: once; D: -; V: TRBV20-1; length: 10
DNA: TGTGCCAGCAGCTTACCCACGGGCCCGACAGATACGCAGTATTTT; CDR3: CASSLPTGPTDTQYF; J: TRBJ2-3; size: once; D: -; V: TRBV11-1; length: 15
DNA: TGTGCCATCAGTGAAGGGGAAGTCTCTGAAGCTTTCTTT; CDR3: CAISEGEVSEAFF; J: TRBJ1-1; size: -; D: -; V: TRBV10-3; length: 13
DNA: TGTGCCAGCAGTGAGGGGTTTGGAGCTAACTATGGCTACACCTTC; CDR3: CASSEGFGANYGYTF; J: TRBJ1-2; size: -; D: -; V: TRBV6-1; length: 15
DNA: TGTGCCAGCAGCTTAAGGGCTAGCTCCTACGAGCAGTACTTC; CDR3: CASSLRASSYEQYF; J: TRBJ2-7; size: -; D: -; V: TRBV13; length: 14
DNA: TGTGCCAGCAGGGTCGGGGGGACCCTCTACGAGCAGTACTTC; CDR3: CASRVGGTLYEQYF; J: TRBJ2-7; size: -; D: TRBD2; V: TRBV27; length: 14
DNA: TGTGCCAGCAGTGAAGTGGCCTATCAGGGAAGGGCTTTCTTT; CDR3: CASSEVAYQGRAFF; J: TRBJ1-1; size: few; D: -; V: TRBV6-4; length: 14
DNA: TGTGCCAGCAGTCCCATAAACGGACAGGGAGACACCTTC; CDR3: CASSPINGQGDTF; J: TRBJ1-2; size: -; D: TRBD1; V: TRBV2; length: 13
DNA: TGTGCCAGCAGTACCGGTGAAAAACTGTTTTTT; CDR3: CASSTGEKLFF; J: TRBJ1-4; size: medium-sized; D: -; V: TRBV6-5; length: 11
DNA: TGTGCCAGCAGCTTGGGGCTGGCGGTTGGCTACACCTTC; CDR3: CASSLGLAVGYTF; J: TRBJ1-2; size: -; D: -; V: TRBV5-6; length: 13
DNA: TGTGCCAGCAGTACCAGCCTCAACAATGAGCAGTTCTTC; CDR3: CASSTSLNNEQFF; J: TRBJ2-1; size: -; D: -; V: TRBV4-2; length: 13
DNA: TGTGCCAGCAGTTACCCGGGGGCGAGAACTGAAGCTTTCTTT; CDR3: CASSYPGARTEAFF; J: TRBJ1-1; size: few; D: -; V: TRBV6-5; length: 14